Shown below are 25 T cell receptor beta chains from a single sample sequenced in a study of cytomegalovirus exposure and HLA in healthy donors. Vbeta (60) and Jbeta (13) primers were used in the PCR. Measured with immunoSEQ multiplex PCR; TCRdb has only the in-frame clones, and not every one. The repertoire holds under 150,000 clones, with 75% to 90% as singletons. Sequencing was performed on PBMCs. These receptor sequences come from a woman aged 45-65 years in good health and CMV-seropositive.

The V gene is TRBV5-4, the J gene TRBJ2-5; 8 positions match TRBD2. The CDR3 is 15 amino acids. Looked up from germline, CDR1 is SGHNT and CDR2 is YYREEE (reference sequence). Losses at the gene ends were 0 bases for V and 4 bases for J; bases not matched to a gene: 5. The CDR3 nucleotides are TGTGCCAGCAGCTTGGGACTAGCGTTTTCAGAGACCCAGTACTTC. It encodes CASSLGLAFSETQYF.

The chain uses TRBV30 and TRBJ1-1; weak D call: TRBD1 (5 bases). Germline V gives CDR1 GTSNPN, CDR2 SVGIG (reference sequence). This CDR3 has 14 amino acids. V was shortened by 1 base and J by 0 bases, with 9 bases between the two germline ends. The CDR3 spells CAWSAGQVNTEAFF. CDR3 bases: TGTGCCTGGAGTGCCGGACAAGTGAACACTGAAGCTTTCTTT.

This chain uses TRBV2 with TRBJ2-2, with TRBD1 as a possible D gene (5 bases). Trimming stripped 4 bases from V and 4 bases from J, with 13 bases between. Germline V lookup: CDR1 SNHLY, CDR2 FYNNEI. The CDR3 is made up of 15 amino acids. The CDR3 protein is CASSVGQRGTGELFF. The CDR3 DNA is TGTGCCAGCAGTGTCGGCCAAAGGGGCACCGGGGAGCTGTTTTTT.

This clone was counted only a few times. The chain carries TRBV5-5 and TRBJ2-1, with D possibly TRBD1 on 6 matching bases. CDR1 is SGHKS, CDR2 YYEKEE, per germline (reference sequence). The CDR3 totals 13 residues. Trimming cost V 2 bases and J 9 bases, with 12 bases left between them. The CDR3 here is CASSLQGIGEQFF. DNA of the CDR3: TGTGCCAGCAGCTTACAGGGAATCGGTGAGCAGTTCTTC.

The chain recombines TRBV2 with TRBJ1-4; D perhaps matches TRBD1 (5 bases). Trimming took off 6 bases at V and 3 bases at J, with 14 bases between the two ends. Germline V gene data show CDR1 as SNHLY and CDR2 as FYNNEI. The CDR3 loop spans 15 amino acids. The CDR3: CASSARRGPNEKLFF. CDR3 nucleotides: TGTGCCAGCAGCGCCCGGCGGGGACCTAATGAAAAACTGTTTTTT. Full variable domain (remainder filled in from reference TRBV2 and TRBJ1-4): EPEVTQTPSHQVTQMGQEVILRCVPISNHLYFYWYRQILGQKVEFLVSFYNNEISEKSEIFDDQFSVERPDGSNFTLKIRSTKLEDSAMYFCASSARRGPNEKLFFGSGTQLSVL.

This clone was picked up a small number of times. The gene calls are TRBV6-5 and TRBJ2-7; 10 positions match TRBD1. The germline V gene encodes CDR1 MNHEY and CDR2 SVGAGI. V gave up 6 bases and J gave up 3 bases; unmatched junction bases: 5. This CDR3 is 14 amino acids long. The CDR3 reads CASRATGGGYEQYF. In nucleotides, the CDR3 is TGTGCCAGCAGGGCGACAGGGGGCGGCTACGAGCAGTACTTC.

This chain connects TRBV5-1 to TRBJ2-5, with D perhaps TRBD2 (5 bases). Germline loops: CDR1 SGHRS, CDR2 YFSETQ. V dropped 4 bases and J dropped 5 bases, with 12 bases sitting between them. This CDR3 contains 13 residues. CDR3 protein: CASSMTPGETQYF. The CDR3 coding sequence is TGCGCCAGCAGCATGACCCCGGGGGAGACCCAGTACTTC.

Concerning this clone itself: This CDR3 fails to terminate in the conserved phenylalanine or tryptophan, so it likely reflects a read error. The chain couples TRBV4-1 to TRBJ1-2, with TRBD1 identical over 7 bases. The CDR3 is 15 residues long. The V gene's germline CDR1 is MGHRA and CDR2 YSYEKL. With 1 base clipped from V and 7 bases from J, the junction kept 9 bases outside the gene matches. The DNA for the CDR3 is TGCGCCAGCAGCCAAGGACAGGGAAAGAAGGGTGGCTACACCCTC. Protein sequence: CASSQGQGKKGGYTL.

This clone was detected only a few times. The rearrangement links TRBV15 to TRBJ2-2; a possible D gene is TRBD1 (5 bases). The germline V gene has CDR1 LNHNV and CDR2 YYDKDF (reference sequence). The CDR3 is made up of 14 amino acids. Between the trimmed V and J ends, which lost 2 bases and 4 bases, there was a span of 8 bases. The chain's CDR3 is CATSRLGVTGELFF. As DNA, the CDR3 is TGTGCCACCAGCAGATTAGGGGTCACCGGGGAGCTGTTTTTT.

The genes are TRBV19 and TRBJ2-5; 13 bases align to TRBD2. With the DNA end fitting TRBJ2-7 better, the J assignment may be wrong. The CDR3 consists of 15 residues. Per the germline V gene, CDR1 is LNHDA and CDR2 is SQIVND (reference sequence). In DNA form, the CDR3 reads TGTGCCAGTAGTAGACTAGCGGGGGGACCCTACGAGCAGTACTTC. Amino acids: CASSRLAGGPYEQYF.

The chain uses TRBV6-6 and TRBJ2-3; 7 nucleotides match TRBD2. J lost 6 bases, V lost 6 bases, and 6 bases had no gene match. This CDR3 has 13 amino acids. CDR1 MNHNY and CDR2 SVGAGI come from the germline V gene (reference sequence). CDR3 DNA: TGTGCCAGCAGCCGGGACTACGGGGATACGCAGTATTTT. Translation gives CASSRDYGDTQYF.

This chain joins TRBV14 and TRBJ2-4; D is ambiguous. The V and J ends lost 4 bases and 0 bases respectively, with 10 bases between them. The germline V gene encodes CDR1 SGHDN and CDR2 FVKESK. This CDR3 contains 15 residues. CDR3 sequence reads: CASSRSALAKNIQYF. The CDR3 DNA reads as TGTGCCAGCAGCCGGAGCGCGCTAGCCAAAAACATTCAGTACTTC.

This rearrangement joins TRBV29-1 to TRBJ2-1; unclear D gene. The CDR3 has 12 amino acids. The germline V gene encodes CDR1 SQVTM and CDR2 ANQGSEA. Trimming stripped 3 bases from V and 8 bases from J, with 11 bases between. The CDR3 DNA is TGCAGCGTTGATCTTAGTTACCATGAGCAGTTCTTC. As protein: CSVDLSYHEQFF.

The V call is TRBV5-1, the J call TRBJ2-1, with TRBD1 as a possible D gene (6 bases). Deletions cut 4 bases from V and 5 bases from J, with 16 bases between. The germline gives CDR1 SGHRS, CDR2 YFSETQ. The CDR3 is made up of 15 amino acids. CDR3 sequence: CASSETDRENNEQFF. CDR3 nucleotide sequence: TGCGCCAGCAGCGAGACGGACAGAGAAAACAATGAGCAGTTCTTC. Supplemented by reference TRBV5-1 and TRBJ2-1, the full variable domain reads KAGVTQTPRYLIKTRGQQVTLSCSPISGHRSVSWYQQTPGQGLQFLFEYFSETQRNKGNFPGRFSGRQFSNSRSEMNVSTLELGDSALYLCASSETDRENNEQFFGPGTRLTVL.

This clone showed up just a few times. This sequence joins TRBV28 and TRBJ1-5, with D unresolved. Trimming stripped 3 bases from V and 1 base from J, with 7 bases between. The germline V gene encodes CDR1 MDHEN and CDR2 SYDVKM. This CDR3 has 14 residues. The CDR3 loop is CASSFLQSNQPQHF. CDR3 DNA sequence: TGTGCCAGCAGTTTCTTACAGAGCAATCAGCCCCAGCATTTT.

The chain couples TRBV11-2 to TRBJ1-1; D possibly corresponds to TRBD1 (5 bases). CDR3 length: 18 amino acids. V lost 1 base to trimming and J lost 4 bases, with 22 bases between them. The germline CDR1 and CDR2 sequences are SGHAT and FQNNGV. Here the CDR3 DNA reads TGTGCCAGCAGCTTAGGCTGGGGAGCAGGGAGGGCGGGCACTGAAGCTTTCTTT. Residues: CASSLGWGAGRAGTEAFF.

This chain joins TRBV7-2 and TRBJ2-3, with 10 positions matching TRBD2. The CDR3 is made up of 17 amino acids. Germline loops: CDR1 SGHTA, CDR2 FQGNSA. V trimming: 5 bases; J trimming: 2 bases; junction bases outside the gene matches: 10. CDR3 loop: CASSKLAGRGFTDTQYF. As DNA, the CDR3 is TGTGCCAGCAGCAAACTAGCGGGGCGTGGATTCACAGATACGCAGTATTTT. Together with reference TRBV7-2 and TRBJ2-3, the CDR3 gives the full variable domain: GAGVSQSPSNKVTEKGKDVELRCDPISGHTALYWYRQSLGQGLEFLIYFQGNSAPDKSGLPSDRFSAERTGGSVSTLTIQRTQQEDSAVYLCASSKLAGRGFTDTQYFGPGTRLTVL.

The chain is built from TRBV4-1 and TRBJ2-7, with D perhaps matching TRBD2 (6 bases). The germline V gene encodes CDR1 MGHRA and CDR2 YSYEKL. V was trimmed by 0 bases and J by 1 base, leaving 10 bases between them. CDR3 length: 15 amino acids. CDR3 DNA: TGCGCCAGCAGCCAAGATTGGAGGGAATCCTACGAGCAGTACTTC. Translation: CASSQDWRESYEQYF.

This clone turned up a few times. This chain links TRBV19 with TRBJ2-7, with TRBD2 matching over 7 bases. Germline V lookup: CDR1 LNHDA, CDR2 SQIVND (reference sequence). The CDR3 totals 11 residues. The V gene end was trimmed by 9 bases and the J gene end by 4 bases; junction bases not matched to a gene: 3. The CDR3 sequence is CARRTSYEQYF. CDR3 in DNA: TGTGCCAGAAGGACTAGTTACGAGCAGTACTTC. The full variable domain, in which reference TRBV19 and TRBJ2-7 provide the parts outside the CDR3, is DGGITQSPKYLFRKEGQNVTLSCEQNLNHDAMYWYRQDPGQGLRLIYYSQIVNDFQKGDIAEGYSVSREKKESFPLTVTSAQKNPTAFYLCARRTSYEQYFGPGTRLTVT.

The chain recombines TRBV2 with TRBJ1-4, with 7 positions matching TRBD1. There are 15 residues in the CDR3. CDR1 and CDR2 (germline): SNHLY, FYNNEI. V lost 6 bases and J lost 0; bases outside the gene matches: 4. CDR3 nucleotide sequence: TGTGCCAGCAGCTCAGACAGGGCAACTAATGAAAAACTGTTTTTT. Its protein is CASSSDRATNEKLFF.

This chain connects TRBV5-5 to TRBJ2-5; 8 bases are a match to TRBD1. The CDR3 runs to 14 residues. Trimming cost V 4 bases and J 3 bases; bases outside gene matches: 5. Germline assignment: CDR1 SGHKS and CDR2 YYEKEE (reference sequence). For the CDR3, the DNA is TGTGCCAGCAGCCTGACAGGGGCTAAAGAGACCCAGTACTTC. Encoded protein: CASSLTGAKETQYF.

This rearrangement joins TRBV5-1 to TRBJ1-1, with TRBD1 matching 8 bases. The V gene end was trimmed by 1 base and the J gene end by 0 bases; junction bases not matched to a gene: 5. Germline lookup yields CDR1 SGHRS and CDR2 YFSETQ. CDR3 length: 16 amino acids. The CDR3 is CASSLQGAGMNTEAFF. The CDR3 nucleotides are TGCGCCAGCAGCTTGCAGGGGGCAGGTATGAACACTGAAGCTTTCTTT.

V usage is TRBV10-3 and J usage is TRBJ1-1, with TRBD1 as a possible D gene (6 bases). Between the trimmed V and J ends, which lost 6 bases and 11 bases, there was a span of 13 bases. CDR1 and CDR2 from the germline V gene are ENHRY and SYGVKD. This CDR3 region has 11 residues. The CDR3 DNA is TGTGCCATCAGAGACTACAGGGTTGCTTTCTTT. Its protein product is CAIRDYRVAFF.

A few counts support this clone. The chain combines TRBV7-9 with TRBJ2-1, with 9 positions matching TRBD1. This CDR3 region has 14 residues. V lost 5 bases and J lost 6; bases outside the gene matches: 5. Germline V gene sequence: CDR1 SEHNR, CDR2 FQNEAQ (reference sequence). As DNA, the CDR3 is TGTGCCAGCAGCCCCCCGGACAGGGGCAATGAGCAGTTCTTC. Translation: CASSPPDRGNEQFF.

The V gene is TRBV2, the J gene TRBJ2-3, with 8 positions matching TRBD1. The CDR3 covers 16 residues. The germline CDR1 and CDR2 sequences are SNHLY and FYNNEI. Trimming cost V 7 bases and J 1 base; bases outside gene matches: 10. The CDR3 bases are TGTGCCAGCACTGTGGACAGGGCTGAGGGCACAGATACGCAGTATTTT. This gives the protein CASTVDRAEGTDTQYF.